One T cell receptor beta chain is described in this entry. Repertoires were generated with immunoSEQ multiplex PCR, while TCRdb's copy carries only in-frame clones and drops some. The data show about 2.2 million clones, just over 90% seen once. The germline V gene encodes CDR1 SGHRS and CDR2 YFSETQ. With V trimmed by 3 bases and J by 3 bases, 4 bases remained unmatched. There are 15 residues in the CDR3. The sample originates from a study of shared clonotypes between healthy human individuals. Positively selected for CCR7, the CD45RO-negative cells used as naive CD8 cells excluded terminally differentiated effector memory CD45RA+ cells.

The clonotype originates from a young man in good health. Some clones in this sample may be carry-over from other donors' samples. The sample comprised naive CD8+ T cells from PBMCs. The V call is TRBV5-1, the J call TRBJ2-3; TRBD1 aligns across 10 bases. CDR3 DNA: TGCGCCAGCAGCTGGACAGGGGGTGAAACAGATACGCAGTATTTT. This encodes CASSWTGGETDTQYF.